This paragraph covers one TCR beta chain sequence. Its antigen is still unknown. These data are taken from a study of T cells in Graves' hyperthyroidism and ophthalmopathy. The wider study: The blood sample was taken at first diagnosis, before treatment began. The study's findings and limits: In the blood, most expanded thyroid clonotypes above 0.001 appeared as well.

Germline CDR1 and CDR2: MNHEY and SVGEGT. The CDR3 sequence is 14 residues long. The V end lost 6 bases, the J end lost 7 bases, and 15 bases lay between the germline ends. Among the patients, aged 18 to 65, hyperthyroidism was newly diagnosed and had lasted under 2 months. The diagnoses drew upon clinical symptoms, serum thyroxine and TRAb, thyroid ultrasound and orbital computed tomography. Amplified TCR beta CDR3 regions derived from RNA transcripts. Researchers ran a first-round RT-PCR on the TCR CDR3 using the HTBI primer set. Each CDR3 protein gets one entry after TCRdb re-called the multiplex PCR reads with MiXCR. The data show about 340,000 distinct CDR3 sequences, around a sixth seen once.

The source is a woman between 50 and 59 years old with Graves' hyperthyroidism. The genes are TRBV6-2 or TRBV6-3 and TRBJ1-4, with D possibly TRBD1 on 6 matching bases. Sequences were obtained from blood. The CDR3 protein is CASRTGSVSEKLFF. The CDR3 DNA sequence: TGTGCCAGCAGAACAGGGTCCGTGAGTGAAAAACTGTTTTTT.